The subject of this entry is one TCR beta chain. Its specificity is unknown. PCR primers comprised 60 Vbeta and 13 Jbeta primers. Using immunoSEQ multiplex PCR, the repertoire was profiled, and TCRdb retains in-frame clones only, with some absent. The table includes over 65,000 clones, more than 80% detected once. This specimen comes from a study of cytomegalovirus exposure and HLA in healthy donors. Study conclusions and caveats: Among the CMV-associated chains, a few were confirmed in vitro as specific for CMV antigens. In presence/absence analyses, roughly uniform sequencing depth across donors was assumed. An analysis done earlier found most TCR beta V segments productive about 87% or about 30% of the time. Analysis was performed later, and it showed HLA-associated TCR beta chains to be more clonally expanded than equally common others.

The CDR3 runs to 14 residues. V lost 4 bases and J lost 5; bases outside the gene matches: 3. CDR1 MNHEY and CDR2 SMNVEV come from the germline V gene (reference sequence). This chain uses TRBV27 with TRBJ1-1; 11 positions agree with TRBD1. The sequencing sample was made of PBMCs. This receptor was obtained from a woman aged 25 to 39 in good health and CMV-seronegative. CDR3 DNA: TGTGCCAGCAGTTCCGGGACAGGGGGGACTGAAGCTTTCTTT. Protein: CASSSGTGGTEAFF.